These 17 T cell receptor beta chains were all obtained from the same sample, sequenced in a study of human T cells and chemical hapten exposure. A single record per CDR3 protein comes from TCRdb applying MiXCR to the RACE reads. The sample lists 65,000 to 85,000 distinct CDR3 sequences, 9% to 12% seen once, with approximately 1.4% in the top ten. Regarding time point: patch test 1, 2 weeks after DPC sensitization. Treatment in this sample: therapeutic diphenylcyclopropenone sensitization with weekly scalp DPC. Source: whole blood, taken in connection with sensitization to the hapten diphenylcyclopropenone (DPC). These receptors were collected from a woman aged 45 to 65 with alopecia areata. Some clones in this sample may be carry-over from other donors' samples.

The rearrangement uses TRBV2 and TRBJ2-3; 8 positions agree with TRBD2. V was clipped by 5 bases and J by 0 bases; unmatched bases: 7. Germline loops: CDR1 SNHLY, CDR2 FYNNEI. The length of the CDR3 is 16 residues. In DNA form, the CDR3 reads TGTGCCAGCAGTCCCCGGGGGGGGATTAGCACAGATACGCAGTATTTT. Protein: CASSPRGGISTDTQYF.

This chain uses TRBV29-1 with TRBJ2-3, with D maybe TRBD2 (5 bases). The CDR3 totals 12 residues. V shed 6 bases and J shed 4 bases, with 11 bases lying between them. CDR1 and CDR2 (germline): SQVTM, ANQGSEA. CDR3 sequence: CSVVEVADTQYF. The CDR3 nucleotides are TGCAGCGTCGTGGAGGTGGCAGATACGCAGTATTTT.

This clonotype came up many times. J is TRBJ2-3 and V is TRBV5-4, with D tentatively TRBD2 (6 bases). Germline-derived CDR1 and CDR2 are SGHNT and YYREEE (reference sequence). Trimming pared 2 bases from V and 2 bases from J, leaving 12 bases between. The CDR3 loop spans 15 amino acids. As DNA, the CDR3 is TGTGCCAGCAGCTTCGGCGGGAACCCCACAGATACGCAGTATTTT. It codes for CASSFGGNPTDTQYF.

The gene calls are TRBV11-3 and TRBJ2-3; 11 nucleotides agree with TRBD1. Trimming took 3 bases from V and 2 from J; bases not matched to a gene: 4. This CDR3 region has 16 residues. Germline V gives CDR1 SGHNT, CDR2 YENEEA. The CDR3 protein is CASSLGDRGSTDTQYF. In nucleotides, the CDR3 is TGTGCCAGCAGCTTGGGGGACAGGGGGTCCACAGATACGCAGTATTTT.

This clonotype was recorded a few times. The CDR3 DNA reads as TGTGCTAGTGCTCCGACAGGGTCGAACACTGAAGCTTTCTTT. Protein product: CASAPTGSNTEAFF. The chain recombines TRBV12-5 with TRBJ1-1, with 7 bases matching TRBD1. Germline loops: CDR1 LGHNT, CDR2 FRNRAP. The CDR3 contains 14 residues. Trimming removed 7 bases from V and 1 base from J; junction bases left unmatched: 6.

The chain has TRBV19 and TRBJ2-7; D unresolved. Deletions cut 3 bases from V and 2 bases from J, with 8 bases between. The CDR3 length is 13 residues. Germline CDR1 LNHDA, CDR2 SQIVND (reference sequence). Here the CDR3 DNA reads TGTGCCAGTAGTATCGGGCCACCCTACGAGCAGTACTTC. This encodes CASSIGPPYEQYF.

This clonotype was detected a few times. This chain links TRBV6-6 with TRBJ2-7, with D possibly being TRBD1 or TRBD2 (5 bases each). Between the trimmed V and J ends, which lost 8 bases and 3 bases, there was a span of 11 bases. The CDR3 length is 12 residues. The V gene's germline CDR1 is MNHNY and CDR2 SVGAGI (reference sequence). Here the CDR3 DNA reads TGTGCCAGCTGGGGGTCCTACTACGAGCAGTACTTC. As protein: CASWGSYYEQYF.

Many counts were recorded for this clonotype. The rearrangement links TRBV11-2 to TRBJ2-5, with unresolved D. In germline, CDR1 is SGHAT, CDR2 FQNNGV. CDR3 size: 16 residues. V gave up 2 bases and J gave up 0 bases, with 13 bases separating them. In nucleotides, the CDR3 is TGTGCCAGCAGCTTAAGGGATTCGTTGTACCAAGAGACCCAGTACTTC. Translated, it gives CASSLRDSLYQETQYF.

The gene calls are TRBV2 and TRBJ2-3, with TRBD1 identical over 12 bases. The CDR3 has 18 amino acids. CDR1 and CDR2 (germline): SNHLY, FYNNEI. V shed 9 bases and J 5 bases; nucleotides not matched to a gene: 18. The CDR3 sequence: CARGQGARGGAGGDTQYF. Here the CDR3 DNA reads TGTGCCAGGGGACAGGGGGCAAGAGGAGGAGCGGGAGGAGATACGCAGTATTTT.

This clonotype was seen repeatedly, ten times or more. The CDR3 here is CASRGRARTEAFF. CDR3 coding DNA: TGTGCCAGCAGAGGACGGGCGCGCACTGAAGCTTTCTTT. The rearrangement links TRBV7-9 to TRBJ1-1; no clear D gene. The CDR3 is 13 amino acids. Germline CDR1 and CDR2: SEHNR and FQNEAQ (reference sequence). Trimming shortened V by 6 bases and J by 4 bases, and 12 bases separated the two germline ends.

The CDR3, as DNA: TGTGCCAGCAGCTTAGGCGGCAGCAATAGCAATCAGCCCCAGCATTTT. As protein: CASSLGGSNSNQPQHF. The rearrangement uses TRBV7-8 and TRBJ1-5; D gene ambiguous. This CDR3 is built from 16 residues. Germline V CDR1 and CDR2: SGHVS, FQNEAQ. Trimming shortened V by 1 base and J by 0 bases, and 10 bases separated the two germline ends.

V and J are TRBV7-9 and TRBJ2-5, with 11 bases matching TRBD2. The CDR3 has 15 residues. Trimming took 4 bases from V and 4 from J; bases not matched to a gene: 5. Germline assignment: CDR1 SEHNR and CDR2 FQNEAQ (reference sequence). As DNA, the CDR3 is TGTGCCAGCAGCTCCTCCGGACTAGCGGGAGAGACCCAGTACTTC. Protein sequence: CASSSSGLAGETQYF.

This sequence joins TRBV12-3 or TRBV12-4 and TRBJ2-1, with D uncertain. V lost 6 bases and J 5 bases, leaving 8 bases between the germline ends. The CDR3 covers 12 residues. CDR3 amino acids: CASRPQHNEQFF. The CDR3 DNA follows: TGTGCCAGCAGGCCACAGCACAATGAGCAGTTCTTC.

This clonotype counts as medium-sized. The chain is built from TRBV4-1 and TRBJ2-2; TRBD2 aligns across 13 bases. The J segment lost 5 bases and the V segment lost 0 bases, leaving 12 bases of the junction unmatched. The V gene's germline CDR1 is MGHRA and CDR2 YSYEKL. This CDR3 has 20 residues. CDR3: CASSQENFLTSGRGTGELFF. The CDR3 nucleotides are TGCGCCAGCAGCCAAGAAAATTTTCTTACTAGCGGGAGGGGGACCGGGGAGCTGTTTTTT.

This clonotype came up a few times. V usage is TRBV6-2 or TRBV6-3 and J usage is TRBJ2-7, with 8 bases that match TRBD2. Germline lookup yields CDR1 MNHEY and CDR2 SVGEGT. The ends lost 6 bases at V and 0 bases at J; junction bases unmatched: 7. This CDR3 has 15 residues. CDR3 coding DNA: TGTGCCAGCAGAAAACTAGCGGCCAACTCCTACGAGCAGTACTTC. Amino acid sequence: CASRKLAANSYEQYF.

This rearrangement joins TRBV19 to TRBJ2-5, with TRBD2 identical over 10 bases. V was clipped by 4 bases and J by 5 bases; unmatched bases: 7. The germline CDR1 and CDR2 sequences are LNHDA and SQIVND (reference sequence). The CDR3 runs to 15 residues. DNA for the CDR3: TGTGCCAGTAGTAGAGGACTAGCGGAGGGGGAGACCCAGTACTTC. Protein: CASSRGLAEGETQYF.

This clonotype was detected ten times or more. The chain couples TRBV7-8 to TRBJ1-2; D is ambiguous. The CDR3 is made up of 12 amino acids. Germline assignment: CDR1 SGHVS and CDR2 FQNEAQ. Trimming pared 5 bases from V and 2 bases from J, leaving 6 bases between. CDR3 sequence reads: CASSDNNYGYTF. The DNA for the CDR3 is TGTGCCAGCAGCGACAACAACTATGGCTACACCTTC.